Presented here are 22 T cell receptor beta chains from one specimen sequenced in a study of CD8+CD57+ T cells in acquired aplastic anemia. Genomic DNA provided the template from which TCR beta VDJ and CDR3 profiles were obtained. MiXCR, run by TCRdb on the reads, gives a single entry per CDR3 protein. This table holds about 160,000 distinct CDR3 sequences, 45% to 55% found once. The authors sequenced patients whose flow cytometry had shown CD8+CD57+ cell expansion. The source material was sorted CD4+, CD8+, or CD8+CD57+ T cells (not recorded which) from PBMCs. These receptors were collected from a human donor with aplastic anemia.

This chain links TRBV28 with TRBJ2-7; D tentatively fits TRBD1 or TRBD2 (5 bases each). The ends were cut back, 4 bases at V and 1 base at J, with 11 bases in the middle. Per germline, CDR1 MDHEN and CDR2 SYDVKM. The CDR3 consists of 14 residues. Here the CDR3 DNA reads TGTGCCAGCAGTTCCGGGACGGAGTCCTACGAGCAGTACTTC. Protein product: CASSSGTESYEQYF.

This clonotype was counted many times. The chain links TRBV11-1 to TRBJ2-7; D possibly uses TRBD1 or TRBD2 (5 bases each). Germline V CDR1 and CDR2: SGHAT, FQDESV (reference sequence). The CDR3 has 15 residues. Trimming shortened V by 4 bases and J by 7 bases, and 20 bases separated the two germline ends. The CDR3 sequence: CASSSDYRTSWEQYF. DNA of the CDR3: TGTGCCAGCAGCTCTGACTACAGGACCTCCTGGGAGCAGTACTTC.

This clonotype was counted many times. The chain is built from TRBV29-1 and TRBJ2-1; 7 bases map to TRBD2. V lost 1 base and J lost 10; bases outside the gene matches: 19. The germline V gene encodes CDR1 SQVTM and CDR2 ANQGSEA. This CDR3 spans 17 amino acids. CDR3 coding DNA: TGCAGCGTTGAAGGGGGGGACTACGTGATCCCTCTTCGGGAGCAGTTCTTC. The encoded protein is CSVEGGDYVIPLREQFF.

The genes are TRBV7-9 and TRBJ2-7, with no clear D. CDR1 SEHNR and CDR2 FQNEAQ come from the germline V gene (reference sequence). V was pared by 1 base and J by 0 bases, with 10 bases between. This CDR3 is 15 amino acids long. The CDR3 here is CASSLEGTLSYEQYF. CDR3 nucleotides: TGTGCCAGCAGCTTAGAGGGAACGCTCTCCTACGAGCAGTACTTC.

V and J are TRBV5-5 and TRBJ2-3; D tentatively fits TRBD1 or TRBD2 (5 bases each). V was shortened by 5 bases and J by 2 bases, with 12 bases between the two germline ends. Germline V gives CDR1 SGHKS, CDR2 YYEKEE (reference sequence). The CDR3 is 14 amino acids. The CDR3 DNA follows: TGTGCCAGCAGACTGGGACCATTCACAGATACGCAGTATTTT. Protein product: CASRLGPFTDTQYF.

This clonotype was seen at least ten times. J is TRBJ1-1 and V is TRBV25-1; D is perhaps TRBD1 (5 bases). Trimming took 5 bases from V and 3 from J, leaving 13 bases between them. The CDR3 consists of 14 residues. Germline V CDR1 and CDR2: MGHDK, SYGVNS. CDR3 amino acids: CASSPPPGDTEAFF. In nucleotides, the CDR3 is TGTGCCAGCAGTCCCCCCCCGGGGGACACTGAAGCTTTCTTT.

The sample holds a few counts of this clonotype. The chain carries TRBV24-1 and TRBJ2-7, with D possibly matching TRBD1 (5 bases). Germline loops: CDR1 KGHDR, CDR2 SFDVKD. The CDR3 is made up of 11 amino acids. V gave up 7 bases and J gave up 6 bases, with 9 bases separating them. As DNA, the CDR3 is TGTGCCACCAGGCAGGGCGCCGAGCAGTACTTC. Residues: CATRQGAEQYF.

This clonotype was seen at least ten times. This chain links TRBV7-9 with TRBJ2-7; possible D gene TRBD1, 5 bases. CDR1 and CDR2 (germline): SEHNR, FQNEAQ (reference sequence). The CDR3 is made up of 15 amino acids. Trimming stripped 0 bases from V and 3 bases from J, with 12 bases between. In DNA, the CDR3 is TGTGCCAGCAGCTTAGCGGGGCATACGGGCTACGAGCAGTACTTC. This gives the protein CASSLAGHTGYEQYF.

This clonotype was seen at least ten times. As DNA, the CDR3 is TGTGCCAGCAGCTCGGACGGGACCTATGGCTACACCTTC. Amino acid sequence: CASSSDGTYGYTF. This chain links TRBV7-2 with TRBJ1-2; weak D call: TRBD1 (5 bases). The CDR3 extends over 13 amino acids. The V end was cut by 4 bases, the J end by 4 bases, with 10 bases between. Germline CDR1 reads SGHTA; CDR2 reads FQGNSA.

This clonotype has a count of ten or more. The gene calls are TRBV5-1 and TRBJ1-1; TRBD1 agrees at 8 bases. CDR3 size: 13 residues. Germline-derived CDR1 and CDR2 are SGHRS and YFSETQ. Trimming removed 3 bases from V and 5 bases from J; junction bases left unmatched: 3. The CDR3 DNA reads TGCGCCAGCAGCTCCCGACAGGGGACTGAAGCTTTCTTT. It specifies CASSSRQGTEAFF.

In its sample, this clonotype was seen a few times. J is TRBJ1-2 and V is TRBV10-3; TRBD1 aligns across 7 bases. The length of the CDR3 is 15 residues. Germline V gives CDR1 ENHRY, CDR2 SYGVKD. V dropped 10 bases and J dropped 5; count of bases not matched to a gene: 16. The CDR3 DNA is TGTGCCACCGGAGCGACAGGGACACATCGATATGGCTACACCTTC. As protein: CATGATGTHRYGYTF.

The chain combines TRBV15 with TRBJ1-1; D uncertain. Germline-derived CDR1 and CDR2 are LNHNV and YYDKDF (reference sequence). Trimming pared 4 bases from V and 1 base from J, leaving 4 bases between. The CDR3 sequence is 12 residues long. This CDR3 reads CATSIRNTEAFF. The CDR3, as DNA: TGTGCCACCAGCATCAGGAACACTGAAGCTTTCTTT.

Ten or more counts support this clonotype. The rearrangement joins TRBV19 to TRBJ2-7; 9 bases are a match to TRBD1. The CDR3 has 15 amino acids. V trimming: 4 bases; J trimming: 1 base; junction bases outside the gene matches: 5. Germline V lookup: CDR1 LNHDA, CDR2 SQIVND (reference sequence). The CDR3 DNA sequence: TGTGCCAGTAGTAAAGGACAGGGGCTATCCTACGAGCAGTACTTC. Its translation: CASSKGQGLSYEQYF.

CDR3 residues: CIVTSGAGAQYF. DNA for the CDR3: TGCATCGTGACTAGCGGGGCCGGGGCCCAGTACTTC. J is TRBJ2-5 and V is TRBV29-1; the match to TRBD2 covers 11 bases. Germline CDR1 reads SQVTM; CDR2 reads ANQGSEA. This CDR3 is built from 12 residues.

This CDR3 is CASSETANEQYF. The CDR3 DNA is TGTGCCAGCAGTGAAACGGCTAATGAGCAGTACTTC. The chain couples TRBV2 to TRBJ2-7; D is ambiguous. This CDR3 comprises 12 residues. Between the trimmed V and J ends, which lost 2 bases and 7 bases, there was a span of 9 bases. Germline values: CDR1 SNHLY, CDR2 FYNNEI.

In regard to this clonotype: The junction does not match germline at one end; this may be a read error. V gene TRBV27 combines with J gene TRBJ1-2; possible D gene TRBD1, 5 bases. The CDR3 loop spans 15 amino acids. Germline values: CDR1 MNHEY, CDR2 SMNVEV (reference sequence). The CDR3 here is CAISLRGSVSYGYTF. The CDR3 region has the DNA TGTGCCATCAGTTTGCGGGGCTCCGTGTCCTATGGCTACACCTTC.

The V gene is TRBV20-1, the J gene TRBJ1-3, with D tentatively TRBD1 (5 bases). This CDR3 has 14 residues. The germline V and J ends were trimmed by 6 bases and 4 bases, with 16 bases remaining between them. Per the germline V gene, CDR1 is DFQATT and CDR2 is SNEGSKA (reference sequence). In nucleotides, the CDR3 is TGCAGTGCCCCTTGGGAGGGGAGAGGAAACACCATATATTTT. Its protein is CSAPWEGRGNTIYF.

The rearrangement uses TRBV15 and TRBJ1-4; 11 bases are shared with TRBD1. The V and J ends lost 9 bases and 11 bases, in that order; junction bases with no gene match: 11. This CDR3 comprises 14 residues. Germline CDR1 and CDR2: LNHNV and YYDKDF (reference sequence). The CDR3 spells CATAPGTGGRKLFF. In nucleotides, the CDR3 is TGTGCCACAGCTCCCGGGACAGGGGGTCGGAAACTGTTTTTT.

V and J are TRBV29-1 and TRBJ2-5, with D perhaps TRBD2 (5 bases). The CDR3 sequence is 12 residues long. The V end lost 0 bases, the J end lost 7 bases, and 9 bases lay between the germline ends. CDR1 and CDR2 from the germline V gene are SQVTM and ANQGSEA. CDR3: CSVEDGGLTQYF. CDR3 in DNA: TGCAGCGTTGAAGACGGCGGGTTGACCCAGTACTTC.

This clonotype was seen only a few times. This chain joins TRBV12-3 or TRBV12-4 and TRBJ2-3; D may be TRBD1 or TRBD2 (6 bases each). V lost 5 bases and J 1 base, leaving 22 bases between the germline ends. The CDR3 covers 18 residues. CDR3 nucleotides: TGTGCCAGCAGTCGCGGACTGGCGGAGGGGGGTGGCACAGATACGCAGTATTTT. It is translated as CASSRGLAEGGGTDTQYF.

A single count supports this clonotype. Here the CDR3 reads CATHTGLGSPLHF. CDR3 coding DNA: TGTGCCACCCACACAGGGTTGGGTTCACCCCTCCACTTT. The genes are TRBV2 and TRBJ1-6; TRBD1 is a possible D gene (6 bases). Germline CDR1 is SNHLY and CDR2 is FYNNEI. This CDR3 has 13 residues. Trimming removed 10 bases from V and 9 bases from J, with 16 bases in between.

This clonotype appeared many times. The V gene is TRBV11-2, the J gene TRBJ2-3; 12 bases match TRBD2. The CDR3 spans 16 residues. The trim removed 3 bases at V and 4 bases at J, leaving 5 bases unmatched. The germline V gene has CDR1 SGHAT and CDR2 FQNNGV. The DNA for the CDR3 is TGTGCCAGCAGCTTCGGGACTAGCGGGTGGGCAGATACGCAGTATTTT. Residues: CASSFGTSGWADTQYF.